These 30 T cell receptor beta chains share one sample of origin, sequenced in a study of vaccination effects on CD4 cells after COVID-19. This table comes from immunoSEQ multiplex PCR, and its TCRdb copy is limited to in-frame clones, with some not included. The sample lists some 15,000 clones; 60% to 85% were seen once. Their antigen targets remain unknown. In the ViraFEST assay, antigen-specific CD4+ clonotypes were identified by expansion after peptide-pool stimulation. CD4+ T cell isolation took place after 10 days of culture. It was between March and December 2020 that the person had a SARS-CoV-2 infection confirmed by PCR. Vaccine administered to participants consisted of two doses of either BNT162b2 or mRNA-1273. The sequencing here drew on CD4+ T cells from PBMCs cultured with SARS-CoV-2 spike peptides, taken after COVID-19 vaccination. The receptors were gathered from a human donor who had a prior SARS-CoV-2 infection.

The CDR3: CASSLKATGWEKLFF. In DNA form, the CDR3 reads TGTGCCAGCAGTTTAAAAGCGACAGGGTGGGAAAAACTGTTTTTT. The chain uses TRBV27 and TRBJ1-4; 7 bases match TRBD1. In germline, CDR1 is MNHEY, CDR2 SMNVEV (reference sequence). CDR3 length equals 15 residues. J gave up 8 bases and V 2 bases, and 8 bases lay outside the gene matches.

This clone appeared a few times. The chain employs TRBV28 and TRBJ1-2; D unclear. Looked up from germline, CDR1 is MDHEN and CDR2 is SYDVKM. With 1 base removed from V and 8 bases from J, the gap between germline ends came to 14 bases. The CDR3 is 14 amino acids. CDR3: CASSLSGPYLGYTF. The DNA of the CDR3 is TGTGCCAGCAGTTTATCCGGACCCTACTTGGGCTACACCTTC.

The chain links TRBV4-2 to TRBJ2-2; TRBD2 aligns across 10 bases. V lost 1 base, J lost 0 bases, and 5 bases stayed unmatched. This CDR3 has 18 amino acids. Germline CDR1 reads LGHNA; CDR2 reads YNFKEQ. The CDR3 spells CASSQALAGSANTGELFF. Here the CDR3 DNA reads TGTGCCAGCAGCCAAGCACTAGCGGGGTCCGCGAACACCGGGGAGCTGTTTTTT.

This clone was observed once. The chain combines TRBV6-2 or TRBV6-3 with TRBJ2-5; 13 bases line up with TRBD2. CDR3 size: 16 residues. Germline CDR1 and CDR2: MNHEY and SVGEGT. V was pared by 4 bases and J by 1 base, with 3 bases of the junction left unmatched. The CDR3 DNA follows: TGTGCCAGCAGTTCTAGACTAGCGGGAGGCCAAGAGACCCAGTACTTC. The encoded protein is CASSSRLAGGQETQYF.

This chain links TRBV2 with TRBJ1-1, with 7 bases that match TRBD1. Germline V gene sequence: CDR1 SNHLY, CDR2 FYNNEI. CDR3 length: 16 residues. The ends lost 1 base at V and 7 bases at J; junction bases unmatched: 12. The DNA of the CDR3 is TGTGCCAGCAGTGAAGTTGGGGGAGAGGGGGCCGGTGAAGCTTTCTTT. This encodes CASSEVGGEGAGEAFF.

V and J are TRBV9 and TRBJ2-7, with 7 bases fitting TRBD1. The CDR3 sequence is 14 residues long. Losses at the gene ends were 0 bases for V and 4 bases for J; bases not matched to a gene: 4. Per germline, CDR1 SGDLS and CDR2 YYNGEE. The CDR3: CASSVGQGVYEQYF. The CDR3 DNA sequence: TGTGCCAGCAGCGTAGGCCAGGGGGTTTACGAGCAGTACTTC. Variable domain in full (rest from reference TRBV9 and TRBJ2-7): DSGVTQTPKHLITATGQRVTLRCSPRSGDLSVYWYQQSLDQGLQFLIQYYNGEERAKGNILERFSAQQFPDLHSELNLSSLELGDSALYFCASSVGQGVYEQYFGPGTRLTVT.

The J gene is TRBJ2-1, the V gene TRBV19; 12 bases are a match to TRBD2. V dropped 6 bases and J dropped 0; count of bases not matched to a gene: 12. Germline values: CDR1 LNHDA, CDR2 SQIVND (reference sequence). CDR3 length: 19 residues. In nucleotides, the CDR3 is TGTGCCAGTAGATGGTCGACTAGCGGGAGCCCTAGCTCCTACAATGAGCAGTTCTTC. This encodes CASRWSTSGSPSSYNEQFF.

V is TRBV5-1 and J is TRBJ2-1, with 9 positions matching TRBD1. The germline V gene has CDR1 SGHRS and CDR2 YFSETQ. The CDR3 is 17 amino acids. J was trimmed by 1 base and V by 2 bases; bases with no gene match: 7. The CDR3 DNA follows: TGCGCCAGCAGCTTCACCGGGACAGGGTGGTCCTACAATGAGCAGTTCTTC. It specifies CASSFTGTGWSYNEQFF.

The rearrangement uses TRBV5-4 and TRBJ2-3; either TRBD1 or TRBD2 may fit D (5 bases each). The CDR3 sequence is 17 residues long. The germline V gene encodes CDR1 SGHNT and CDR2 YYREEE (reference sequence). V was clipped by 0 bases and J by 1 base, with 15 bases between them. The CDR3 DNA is TGTGCCAGCAGCTTGGGGCGCGGGTTGGGGGGCACAGATACGCAGTATTTT. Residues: CASSLGRGLGGTDTQYF.

This chain's CDR3 is CASSLGPGGSADTQYF. The CDR3, as DNA: TGTGCCAGCAGCTTAGGTCCGGGAGGGTCGGCAGATACGCAGTATTTT. This rearrangement joins TRBV11-1 to TRBJ2-3, with TRBD2 identical over 8 bases. Germline-derived CDR1 and CDR2 are SGHAT and FQDESV (reference sequence). Germline trimming cut 1 base from V and 4 bases from J; bases unmatched to any gene: 7. CDR3 length: 16 residues.

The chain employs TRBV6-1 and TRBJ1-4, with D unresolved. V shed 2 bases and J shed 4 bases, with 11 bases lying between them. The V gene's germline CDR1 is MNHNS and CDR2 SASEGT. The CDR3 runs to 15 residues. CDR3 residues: CASSEFKGFNEKLFF. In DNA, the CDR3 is TGTGCCAGCAGTGAATTTAAAGGCTTTAATGAAAAACTGTTTTTT.

The CDR3 reads CASREGLAGSYNEQFF. The CDR3 DNA reads TGTGCCAGCAGAGAGGGGCTAGCGGGCTCCTACAATGAGCAGTTCTTC. V is TRBV11-1 and J is TRBJ2-1, with 8 bases aligning to TRBD2. V trimming: 6 bases; J trimming: 0 bases; junction bases outside the gene matches: 7. Looked up from germline, CDR1 is SGHAT and CDR2 is FQDESV (reference sequence). There are 16 residues in the CDR3.

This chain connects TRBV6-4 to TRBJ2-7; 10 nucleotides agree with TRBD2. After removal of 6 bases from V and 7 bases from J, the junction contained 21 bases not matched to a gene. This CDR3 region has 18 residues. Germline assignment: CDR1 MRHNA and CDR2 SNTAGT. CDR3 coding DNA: TGTGCCAGCAGGCCTACCCGCGGGTTGAGCGGGGGGGCGTGGGAGCAGTACTTC. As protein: CASRPTRGLSGGAWEQYF.

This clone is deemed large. The CDR3 spells CASRKGDRGNQETQYF. In DNA form, the CDR3 reads TGTGCCAGCAGGAAAGGGGACAGGGGGAACCAAGAGACCCAGTACTTC. The chain employs TRBV7-6 and TRBJ2-5, with TRBD1 identical over 11 bases. The J segment lost 0 bases and the V segment lost 6 bases, leaving 6 bases of the junction unmatched. CDR1 SGHVS and CDR2 FNYEAQ come from the germline V gene. The CDR3 covers 16 residues.

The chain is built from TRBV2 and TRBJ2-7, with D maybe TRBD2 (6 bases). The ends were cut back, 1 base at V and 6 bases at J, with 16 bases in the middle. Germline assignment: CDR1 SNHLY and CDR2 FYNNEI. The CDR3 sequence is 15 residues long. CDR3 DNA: TGTGCCAGCAGTGAAGTCCCCGGGAGTTTTGGCGAGCAGTACTTC. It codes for CASSEVPGSFGEQYF. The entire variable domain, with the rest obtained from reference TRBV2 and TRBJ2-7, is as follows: EPEVTQTPSHQVTQMGQEVILRCVPISNHLYFYWYRQILGQKVEFLVSFYNNEISEKSEIFDDQFSVERPDGSNFTLKIRSTKLEDSAMYFCASSEVPGSFGEQYFGPGTRLTVT.

The CDR3, as DNA: TGTGCCAGCAGCTTAGGACCTACCGGTTACATTCAGTACTTC. Amino acid sequence: CASSLGPTGYIQYF. The rearrangement joins TRBV7-9 to TRBJ2-4; D is undetermined. Trimming cost V 1 base and J 8 bases, with 12 bases left between them. Per germline, CDR1 SEHNR and CDR2 FQNEAQ (reference sequence). The CDR3 is made up of 14 amino acids.

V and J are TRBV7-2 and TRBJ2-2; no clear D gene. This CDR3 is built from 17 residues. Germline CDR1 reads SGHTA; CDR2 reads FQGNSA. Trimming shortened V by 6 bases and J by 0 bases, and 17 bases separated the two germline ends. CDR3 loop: CASSGYFFVSNTGELFF. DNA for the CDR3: TGTGCCAGCAGTGGTTACTTTTTTGTATCGAACACCGGGGAGCTGTTTTTT.

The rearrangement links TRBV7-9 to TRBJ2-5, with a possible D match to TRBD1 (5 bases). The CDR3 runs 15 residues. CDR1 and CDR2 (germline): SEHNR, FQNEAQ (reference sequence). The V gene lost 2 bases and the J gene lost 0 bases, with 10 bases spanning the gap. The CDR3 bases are TGTGCCAGCAGCTTACAGGGTGGGGACCAAGAGACCCAGTACTTC. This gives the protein CASSLQGGDQETQYF.

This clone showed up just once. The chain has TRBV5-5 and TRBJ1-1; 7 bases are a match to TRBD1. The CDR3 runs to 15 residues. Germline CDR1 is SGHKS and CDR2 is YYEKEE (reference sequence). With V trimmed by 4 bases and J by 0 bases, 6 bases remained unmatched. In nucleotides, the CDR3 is TGTGCCAGCAGCCTCGAGACAGGGATGAACACTGAAGCTTTCTTT. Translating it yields CASSLETGMNTEAFF.

The CDR3 reads CASSGLESRQYNEQFF. The CDR3 DNA follows: TGTGCCAGCAGCGGCCTTGAAAGCAGGCAGTACAATGAGCAGTTCTTC. This chain joins TRBV3-1 (or the pseudogene TRBV3-2) and TRBJ2-1; D is unresolved. The CDR3 totals 16 residues. The V and J ends lost 5 bases and 4 bases respectively, with 18 bases between them. Germline loops: CDR1 LGHDT, CDR2 YNNKEL (reference sequence).

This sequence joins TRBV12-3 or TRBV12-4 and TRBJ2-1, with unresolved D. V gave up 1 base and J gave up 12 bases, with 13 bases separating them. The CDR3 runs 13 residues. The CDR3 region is CASSLVATPRQFF. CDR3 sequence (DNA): TGTGCCAGCAGTTTAGTCGCAACTCCAAGGCAGTTCTTC.

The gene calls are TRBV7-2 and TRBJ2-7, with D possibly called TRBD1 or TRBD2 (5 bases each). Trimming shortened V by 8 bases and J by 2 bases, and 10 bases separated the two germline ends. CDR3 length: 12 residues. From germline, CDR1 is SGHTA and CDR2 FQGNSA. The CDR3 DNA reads TGTGCCAGCCGGGACGGGCCCTACGAGCAGTACTTC. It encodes CASRDGPYEQYF.

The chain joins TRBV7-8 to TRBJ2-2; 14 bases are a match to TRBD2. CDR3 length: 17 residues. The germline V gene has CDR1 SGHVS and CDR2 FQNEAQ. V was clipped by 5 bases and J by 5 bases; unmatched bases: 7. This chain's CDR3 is CASSPGLAGARTGELFF. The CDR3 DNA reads TGTGCCAGCAGCCCGGGACTAGCGGGGGCAAGGACCGGGGAGCTGTTTTTT.

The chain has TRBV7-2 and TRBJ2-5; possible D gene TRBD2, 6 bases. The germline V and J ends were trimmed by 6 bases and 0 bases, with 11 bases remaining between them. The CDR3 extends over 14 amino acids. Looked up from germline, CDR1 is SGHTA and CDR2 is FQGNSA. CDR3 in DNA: TGTGCCAGCAGACCCCGGGACTACCAAGAGACCCAGTACTTC. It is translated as CASRPRDYQETQYF.

CDR3 residues: CASREQGRLTGELFF. The CDR3 coding sequence is TGTGCCAGTAGAGAGCAGGGGCGCCTCACCGGGGAGCTGTTTTTT. The chain has TRBV19 and TRBJ2-2; maybe TRBD1 (6 bases). V was trimmed by 6 bases and J by 4 bases, leaving 15 bases between them. Per germline, CDR1 LNHDA and CDR2 SQIVND (reference sequence). The CDR3 sequence is 15 residues long.

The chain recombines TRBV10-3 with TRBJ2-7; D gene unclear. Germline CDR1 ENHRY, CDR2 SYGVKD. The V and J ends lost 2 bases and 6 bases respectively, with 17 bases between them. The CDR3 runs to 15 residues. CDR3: CAISERDPQWGEQYF. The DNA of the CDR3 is TGTGCCATCAGTGAGAGGGATCCCCAATGGGGCGAGCAGTACTTC.

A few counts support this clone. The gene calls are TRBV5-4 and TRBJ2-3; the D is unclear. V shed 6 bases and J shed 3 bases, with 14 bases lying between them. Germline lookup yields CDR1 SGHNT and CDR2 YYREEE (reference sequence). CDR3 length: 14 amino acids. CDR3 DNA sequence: TGTGCCAGCAATCGCGGTAGCACTACAGATACGCAGTATTTT. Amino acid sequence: CASNRGSTTDTQYF.

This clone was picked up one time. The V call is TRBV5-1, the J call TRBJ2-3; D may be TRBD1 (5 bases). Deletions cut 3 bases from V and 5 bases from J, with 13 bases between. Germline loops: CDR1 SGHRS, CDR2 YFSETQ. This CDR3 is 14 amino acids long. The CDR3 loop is CASSSWTMLDTQYF. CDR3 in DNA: TGCGCCAGCAGCTCATGGACAATGTTAGATACGCAGTATTTT.

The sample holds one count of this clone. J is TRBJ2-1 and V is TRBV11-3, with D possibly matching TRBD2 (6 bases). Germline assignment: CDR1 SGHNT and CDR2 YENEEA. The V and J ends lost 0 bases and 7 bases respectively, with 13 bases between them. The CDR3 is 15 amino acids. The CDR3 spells CASSLERELWNEQFF. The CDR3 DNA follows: TGTGCCAGCAGCTTAGAACGGGAGTTGTGGAATGAGCAGTTCTTC.

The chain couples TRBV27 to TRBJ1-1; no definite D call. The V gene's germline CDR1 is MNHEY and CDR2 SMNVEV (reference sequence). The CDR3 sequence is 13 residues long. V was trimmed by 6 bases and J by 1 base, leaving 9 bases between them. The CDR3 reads CASSAARNTEAFF. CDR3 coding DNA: TGTGCCAGCAGCGCAGCAAGGAACACTGAAGCTTTCTTT.